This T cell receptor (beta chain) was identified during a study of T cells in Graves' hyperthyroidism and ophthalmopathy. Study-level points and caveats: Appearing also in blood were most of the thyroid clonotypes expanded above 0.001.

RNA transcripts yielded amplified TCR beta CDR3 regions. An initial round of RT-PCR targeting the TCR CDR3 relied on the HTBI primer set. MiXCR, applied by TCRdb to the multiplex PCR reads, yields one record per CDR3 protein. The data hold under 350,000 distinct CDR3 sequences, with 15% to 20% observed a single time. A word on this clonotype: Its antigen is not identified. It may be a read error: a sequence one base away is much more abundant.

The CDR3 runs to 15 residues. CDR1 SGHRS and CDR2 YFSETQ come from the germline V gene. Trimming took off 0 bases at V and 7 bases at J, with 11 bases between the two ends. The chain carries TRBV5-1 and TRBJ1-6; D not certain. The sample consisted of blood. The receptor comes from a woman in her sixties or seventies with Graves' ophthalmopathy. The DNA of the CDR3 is TGCGCCAGCAGCTTGGGCGGTAACCGGAATTCACCCCTCCACTTT. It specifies CASSLGGNRNSPLHF.